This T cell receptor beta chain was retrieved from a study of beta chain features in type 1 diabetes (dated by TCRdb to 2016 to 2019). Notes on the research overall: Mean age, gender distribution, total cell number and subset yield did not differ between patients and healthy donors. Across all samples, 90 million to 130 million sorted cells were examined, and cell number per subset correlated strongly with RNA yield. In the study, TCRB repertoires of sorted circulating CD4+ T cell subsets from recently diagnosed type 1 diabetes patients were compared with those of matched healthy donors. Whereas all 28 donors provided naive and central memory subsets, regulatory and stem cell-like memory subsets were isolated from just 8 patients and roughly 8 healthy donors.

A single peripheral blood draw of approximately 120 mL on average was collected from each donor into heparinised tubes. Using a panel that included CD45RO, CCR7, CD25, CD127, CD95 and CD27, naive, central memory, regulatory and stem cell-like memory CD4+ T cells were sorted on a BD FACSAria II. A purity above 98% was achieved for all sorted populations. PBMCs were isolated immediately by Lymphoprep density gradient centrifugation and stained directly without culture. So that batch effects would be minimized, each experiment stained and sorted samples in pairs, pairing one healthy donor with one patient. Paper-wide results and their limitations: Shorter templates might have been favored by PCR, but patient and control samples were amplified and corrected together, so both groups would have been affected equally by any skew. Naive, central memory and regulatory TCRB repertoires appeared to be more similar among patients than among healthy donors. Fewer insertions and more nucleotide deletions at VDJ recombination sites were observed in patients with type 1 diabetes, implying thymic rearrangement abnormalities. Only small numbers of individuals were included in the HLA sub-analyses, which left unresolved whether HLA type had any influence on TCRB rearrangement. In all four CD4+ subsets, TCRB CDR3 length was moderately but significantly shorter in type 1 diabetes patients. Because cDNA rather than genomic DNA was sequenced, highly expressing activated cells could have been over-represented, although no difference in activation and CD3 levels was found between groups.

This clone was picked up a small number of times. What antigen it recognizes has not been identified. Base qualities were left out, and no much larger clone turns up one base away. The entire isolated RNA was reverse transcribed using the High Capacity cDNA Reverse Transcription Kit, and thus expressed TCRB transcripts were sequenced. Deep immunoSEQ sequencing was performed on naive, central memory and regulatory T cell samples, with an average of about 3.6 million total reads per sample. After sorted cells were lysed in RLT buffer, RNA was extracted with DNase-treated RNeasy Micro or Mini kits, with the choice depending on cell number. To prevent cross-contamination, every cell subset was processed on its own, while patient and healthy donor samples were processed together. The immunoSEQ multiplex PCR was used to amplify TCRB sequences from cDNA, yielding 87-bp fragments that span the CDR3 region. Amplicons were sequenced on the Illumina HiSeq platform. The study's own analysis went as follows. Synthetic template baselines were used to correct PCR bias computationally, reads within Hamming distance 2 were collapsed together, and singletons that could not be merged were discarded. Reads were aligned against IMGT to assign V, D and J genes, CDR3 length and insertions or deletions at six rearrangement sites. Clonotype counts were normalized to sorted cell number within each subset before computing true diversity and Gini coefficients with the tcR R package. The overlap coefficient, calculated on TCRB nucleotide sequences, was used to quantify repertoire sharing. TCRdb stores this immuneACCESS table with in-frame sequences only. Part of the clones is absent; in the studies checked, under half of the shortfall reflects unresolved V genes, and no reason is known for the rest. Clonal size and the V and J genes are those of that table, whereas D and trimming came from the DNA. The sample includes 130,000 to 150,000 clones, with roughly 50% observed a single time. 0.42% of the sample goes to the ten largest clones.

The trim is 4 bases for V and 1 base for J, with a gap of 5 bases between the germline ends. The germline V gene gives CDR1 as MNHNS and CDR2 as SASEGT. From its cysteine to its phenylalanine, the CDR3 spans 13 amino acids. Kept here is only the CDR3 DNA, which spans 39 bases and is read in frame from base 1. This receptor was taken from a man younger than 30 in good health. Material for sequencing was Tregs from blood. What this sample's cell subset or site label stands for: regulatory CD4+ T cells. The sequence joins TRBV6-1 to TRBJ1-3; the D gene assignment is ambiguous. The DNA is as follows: TGTGCCAGCAGTGTTCGGTCTGGAAACACCATATATTTT. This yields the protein CASSVRSGNTIYF.